Listed below are T cell receptor beta chains from one sample, sequenced in a study of shared clonotypes between healthy human individuals. Only in-frame clones appear in the TCRdb table, and some are missing; sequencing was by immunoSEQ multiplex PCR. The table lists about 2,500,000 clones, around nine tenths of them singletons. The specimen sequenced was naive CD4+ T cells sorted from blood. The receptor set was obtained from a man between 18 and 29 years old in good health. CDR3s include the opening cysteine and the closing phenylalanine or tryptophan. D genes are given only for firm matches. Where a row states a size, it is once, few, many or the class of an expanded clone; other rows omit it.

abundance	d_gene	v_gene	len	j_gene	CDR3aa	CDR3nt
-	TRBD1	TRBV7-6	14	TRBJ2-5	CASSISRDSIPQYF	TGTGCCAGCAGCATCTCCCGGGACAGTATCCCCCAGTACTTC
-	-	TRBV29-1	16	TRBJ1-1	CSGQGFGGAIFNEAFF	TGCAGCGGGCAGGGGTTCGGGGGGGCGATTTTTAATGAAGCTTTCTTT
few	-	TRBV7-9	12	TRBJ1-1	CASSLAQGQAFF	TGTGCCAGCAGCTTAGCGCAGGGGCAAGCTTTCTTT
-	-	TRBV6-1	12	TRBJ2-1	CASWTDYNEQFF	TGTGCCTCTTGGACAGATTACAATGAGCAGTTCTTC
-	-	TRBV2	15	TRBJ2-1	CASRPPGLQGNEQFF	TGTGCCAGCAGACCCCCAGGGCTCCAGGGGAATGAGCAGTTCTTC
-	-	TRBV5-1	13	TRBJ1-4	CASSPRASEKLFF	TGCGCCAGCAGCCCGCGAGCAAGTGAAAAACTGTTTTTT
once	-	TRBV5-4	14	TRBJ1-6	CASSLARGDSPLHF	TGTGCCAGCAGCTTGGCGAGAGGGGATTCACCCCTCCACTTT
-	-	TRBV7-2	15	TRBJ2-7	CASSLRGTESYEQYF	TGTGCCAGCAGCTTAAGGGGGACGGAGTCCTACGAGCAGTACTTC
-	TRBD1	TRBV15	15	TRBJ1-5	CATTSGQAYNQPQHF	TGTGCCACCACGTCGGGACAGGCTTACAATCAGCCCCAGCATTTT
-	TRBD2	TRBV15	16	TRBJ2-2	CATRPGLAGGTGELFF	TGTGCCACCAGGCCTGGACTAGCGGGTGGAACCGGGGAGCTGTTTTTT
-	-	TRBV11-2	15	TRBJ1-6	CASSLVSSYNSPLHF	TGTGCCAGCAGCTTAGTAAGCTCCTATAATTCACCCCTCCACTTT
-	TRBD2	TRBV9	14	TRBJ2-5	CASSAGLGPETQYF	TGTGCCAGCAGCGCAGGACTAGGTCCGGAGACCCAGTACTTC
-	-	TRBV10-2	17	TRBJ2-5	CASSAHSEGPRGETQYF	TGCGCCAGCAGTGCCCATTCGGAGGGGCCTAGGGGAGAGACCCAGTACTTC
-	-	TRBV6-1	16	TRBJ1-1	CASSERWVGLNTEAFF	TGTGCCAGCAGTGAAAGATGGGTTGGTTTGAACACTGAAGCTTTCTTT
once	TRBD2	TRBV30	11	TRBJ2-1	CAWSVGTSGVF	TGTGCCTGGAGTGTTGGGACTAGCGGGGTCTTC
-	TRBD2	TRBV2	14	TRBJ2-7	CASSRLADSYEQYF	TGTGCCAGCAGTCGACTAGCGGACTCCTACGAGCAGTACTTC
-	-	TRBV6-1	15	TRBJ2-7	CASSDPGLGGAGQYF	TGTGCCAGCAGTGATCCGGGTCTGGGGGGCGCCGGGCAGTACTTC
-	-	TRBV5-1	12	TRBJ1-1	CASSSGAYEAFF	TGCGCCAGCAGCTCTGGTGCTTATGAAGCTTTCTTT
-	-	TRBV7-2	14	TRBJ1-3	CASSPGQSGNTIYF	TGTGCCAGCAGCCCAGGGCAATCTGGAAACACCATATATTTT
-	-	TRBV6-1	14	TRBJ1-6	CASSVPASGSPLHF	TGTGCCAGCAGTGTACCGGCGTCGGGCTCACCCCTCCACTTT
-	TRBD1	TRBV28	16	TRBJ1-1	CASSDSTGYVNTEAFF	TGTGCCAGCAGCGATTCGACAGGGTACGTGAACACTGAAGCTTTCTTT
-	TRBD2	TRBV7-9	14	TRBJ2-5	CASSSRTSGETQYF	TGTGCCAGCAGCTCGAGGACTAGCGGAGAGACCCAGTACTTC
-	-	TRBV5-1	13	TRBJ1-4	CASGEGLDEKLFF	TGCGCCAGCGGTGAGGGACTCGATGAAAAACTGTTTTTT
-	-	TRBV27	17	TRBJ1-6	CASSPLGASSYNSPLHF	TGTGCCAGCAGTCCCTTGGGGGCAAGCTCCTATAATTCACCCCTCCACTTT
-	-	TRBV2	13	TRBJ1-1	CASTIRGASEAFF	TGTGCCAGCACCATCCGTGGGGCCTCTGAAGCTTTCTTT
-	TRBD1	TRBV5-8	18	TRBJ1-6	CASSFGQGAYRDNSPLHF	TGTGCCAGCAGTTTTGGACAGGGGGCGTACCGGGATAATTCACCCCTCCACTTT
once	TRBD2	TRBV30	16	TRBJ2-7	CAWSVMEGLPTGEQYF	TGTGCCTGGAGTGTGATGGAGGGACTACCGACGGGGGAGCAGTACTTC
-	-	TRBV10-3	14	TRBJ1-3	CAIRLQGLGNTIYF	TGTGCCATCAGGCTACAGGGTCTTGGAAACACCATATATTTT
once	TRBD1	TRBV10-3	14	TRBJ2-5	CATIRDRGQETQYF	TGTGCCACGATCCGGGACAGGGGCCAAGAGACCCAGTACTTC
-	TRBD1	TRBV30	13	TRBJ1-1	CAWNEDRAPEAFF	TGTGCCTGGAACGAGGACAGGGCCCCTGAAGCTTTCTTT
-	-	TRBV7-9	14	TRBJ1-2	CASSLVPGNVGYTF	TGTGCCAGCAGCTTAGTTCCGGGGAACGTCGGCTACACCTTC
few	TRBD1	TRBV5-1	15	TRBJ2-7	CASSLSDRGRYEQYF	TGCGCCAGCAGCTTGTCCGACAGGGGTCGCTACGAGCAGTACTTC
-	TRBD2	TRBV5-4	18	TRBJ2-1	CASSSRTSGGASYNEQFF	TGTGCCAGCAGCTCCCGGACTAGCGGGGGGGCCTCCTACAATGAGCAGTTCTTC
-	TRBD2	TRBV30	13	TRBJ2-7	CAWTSGLAGDQYF	TGTGCCTGGACGTCGGGCCTAGCGGGAGATCAGTACTTC
-	-	TRBV5-1	13	TRBJ1-1	CASSLDRNTEAFF	TGCGCCAGCAGCTTGGACAGGAACACTGAAGCTTTCTTT
-	-	TRBV10-3	13	TRBJ1-1	CAISVEGGTEAFF	TGTGCCATCAGTGTCGAGGGGGGAACTGAAGCTTTCTTT
-	-	TRBV6-5	10	TRBJ2-3	CASREDTQYF	TGTGCCAGCAGAGAAGATACGCAGTATTTT
-	-	TRBV27	12	TRBJ1-6	CASRGEGSPLHF	TGTGCCAGCAGAGGGGAGGGGTCACCCCTCCACTTT
-	TRBD1	TRBV29-1	14	TRBJ2-3	CSAGTGGLLDTQYF	TGCAGCGCCGGGACAGGGGGCCTCTTGGATACGCAGTATTTT
-	TRBD1	TRBV30	16	TRBJ1-6	CAWSVRGQGPFSPLHF	TGTGCCTGGAGTGTAAGGGGACAGGGTCCGTTTTCACCCCTCCACTTT
-	TRBD1	TRBV6-5	16	TRBJ1-1	CASSFRQGGINTEAFF	TGTGCCAGCAGTTTCCGACAGGGGGGTATAAACACTGAAGCTTTCTTT
-	-	TRBV2	13	TRBJ2-5	CASSEDRQETQYF	TGTGCCAGCAGTGAGGACCGCCAAGAGACCCAGTACTTC
once	TRBD2	TRBV29-1	21	TRBJ2-1	CSVDLFRRGLAGARSYNEQFF	TGCAGCGTTGACCTCTTCCGGCGGGGACTAGCGGGGGCCCGCTCCTACAATGAGCAGTTCTTC
-	-	TRBV7-3	14	TRBJ1-1	CASSPQAGSGEAFF	TGTGCCAGCAGCCCCCAGGCGGGGAGTGGTGAAGCTTTCTTT
-	-	TRBV30	14	TRBJ1-5	CAWSPGGVNQPQHF	TGTGCCTGGAGTCCCGGGGGGGTAAATCAGCCCCAGCATTTT
-	TRBD2	TRBV29-1	13	TRBJ2-7	CSVRLAGVYEQYF	TGCAGCGTCAGACTAGCGGGAGTTTACGAGCAGTACTTC
-	TRBD2	TRBV4-1	18	TRBJ2-3	CASSLNRWREPSTDTQYF	TGCGCCAGCAGCCTTAATCGTTGGCGGGAGCCTAGCACAGATACGCAGTATTTT
-	-	TRBV6-1	11	TRBJ1-5	CASTLLGPQHF	TGTGCCAGCACCCTCTTGGGGCCCCAGCATTTT